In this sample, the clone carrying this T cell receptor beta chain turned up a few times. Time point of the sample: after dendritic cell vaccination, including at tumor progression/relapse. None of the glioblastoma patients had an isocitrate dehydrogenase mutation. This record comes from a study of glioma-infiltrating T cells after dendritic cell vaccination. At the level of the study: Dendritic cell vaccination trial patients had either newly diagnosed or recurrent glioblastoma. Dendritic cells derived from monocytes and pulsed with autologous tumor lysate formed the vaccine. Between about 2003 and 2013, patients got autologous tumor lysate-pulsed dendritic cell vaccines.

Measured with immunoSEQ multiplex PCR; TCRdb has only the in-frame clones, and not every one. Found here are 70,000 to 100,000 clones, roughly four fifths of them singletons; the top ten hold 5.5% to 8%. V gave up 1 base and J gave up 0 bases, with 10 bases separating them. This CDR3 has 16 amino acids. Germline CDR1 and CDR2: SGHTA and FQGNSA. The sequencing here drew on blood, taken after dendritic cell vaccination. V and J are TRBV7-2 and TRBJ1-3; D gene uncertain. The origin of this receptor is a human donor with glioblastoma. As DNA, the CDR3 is TGTGCCAGCAGCTTAGGTGTCGGGTTCTCTGGAAACACCATATATTTT. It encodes CASSLGVGFSGNTIYF.